These T cell receptor beta chains were read from a single sample in a study of PD-L1 blockade in urothelial cancer. The repertoire was sequenced with immunoSEQ multiplex PCR; TCRdb's copy has only in-frame clones and lacks some. The sample gives about 56,000 clones, over 75% of which show up once; around 14% is in the top ten. The source material was PBMCs, sampled around atezolizumab (anti-PD-L1) treatment. These receptors came from a man in his 70s with urothelial cancer. Each CDR3 is given with its conserved first and last residue. The D gene is left open where the match is weak. Clone sizes are given selectively: once, few, many, or a class where the clone is expanded.

NA	NA	TRBV7-9	TRBJ1-2	TGTGCCAGCAGCCCCGACAGGTTCAACTATGGCTACACCTTC	CASSPDRFNYGYTF
NA	NA	TRBV21-1	TRBJ2-7	TGTGCCAGCGCTCAGGGGGGACAGCGAAAAGCCTACGAGCAGTACTTC	CASAQGGQRKAYEQYF
NA	NA	TRBV10-3	TRBJ1-5	TGTGCCATCAGTGATGCCCAGAATAGCAATCAGCCCCAGCATTTT	CAISDAQNSNQPQHF
few	TRBD2	TRBV18	TRBJ2-1	TGTGCCAGCTCACCAGGAGCGGGAGAGCCGAGAAGCAGGTTCTTC	CASSPGAGEPRSRFF
NA	NA	TRBV9	TRBJ2-5	TGTGCCAGCAGCGTAGACAGGCCTGGGGAGACCCAGTACTTC	CASSVDRPGETQYF
NA	NA	TRBV7-3	TRBJ1-1	TGTGCCAGCAGATCAACAGTGGACAGCACTGAAGCTTTCTTT	CASRSTVDSTEAFF
NA	NA	TRBV7-6	TRBJ2-2	TGTGCCAGCAGCTTAGGCCCCCCGGCTAGGAGGGACTCGAACACCGGGGAGCTGTTTTTT	CASSLGPPARRDSNTGELFF
NA	NA	TRBV5-1	TRBJ1-1	TGCGCCAGCAGCCCGGGAGGGGGGGGCAACACTGAAGCTTTCTTT	CASSPGGGGNTEAFF
NA	NA	TRBV5-1	TRBJ1-1	TGCGCCAGCAGCTTGTCAGGGTTTAACACTGAAGCTTTCTTT	CASSLSGFNTEAFF
NA	NA	TRBV30	TRBJ1-1	TGTGCCTGGAGTAGGGGGTTGAACACTGAAGCTTTCTTT	CAWSRGLNTEAFF
NA	TRBD2	TRBV15	TRBJ2-1	TGTGCCACCAGCAGAGATCTGTTACTAGCGGGATACAATGAGCAGTTCTTC	CATSRDLLLAGYNEQFF
NA	TRBD2	TRBV10-3	TRBJ2-7	TGTGCCATCAGTGAGCCGGGACTAGCGGGAGAGTACGAGCAGTACTTC	CAISEPGLAGEYEQYF
few	TRBD1	TRBV2	TRBJ1-1	TGTGCCAGCAGAGGGACAGAGAACACTGAAGCTTTCTTT	CASRGTENTEAFF
NA	NA	TRBV5-5	TRBJ2-4	TGTGCCAGCAGCTTGGAGGCGGAGGCCATGGGGAACATTCAGTACTTC	CASSLEAEAMGNIQYF
once	NA	TRBV5-6	TRBJ2-1	TGTGCCAGCAGCTTGGCGGGGTCCTACAAGCAGTTCTTC	CASSLAGSYKQFF
once	TRBD1	TRBV7-6	TRBJ2-7	TGTGCCAGCAGCCCCGGGCGGGACAGGGCCTACGAGCAGTACTTC	CASSPGRDRAYEQYF
NA	TRBD2	TRBV7-9	TRBJ2-1	TGTGCCAGCAGCTCCGGACTAGCCGTAAATGAGCAGTTCTTC	CASSSGLAVNEQFF
NA	NA	TRBV25-1	TRBJ1-5	TGTGCCAGCAGTGGAGGTAGCAATCAGCCCCAGCATTTT	CASSGGSNQPQHF
once	NA	TRBV7-6	TRBJ1-4	TGTGCCAGCAGCTTAGGCGCGGCAATTAATGAAAAACTGTTTTTT	CASSLGAAINEKLFF
few	NA	TRBV28	TRBJ2-5	TGTGCCAGCAGTTTACCCGGACATATTGAGACCCAGTACTTC	CASSLPGHIETQYF
NA	NA	TRBV28	TRBJ2-7	TGTGCCAGCAGTCCCGGGGGTGTTGAGCAGTACTTC	CASSPGGVEQYF
NA	NA	TRBV5-6	TRBJ1-5	TGTGCCAGCTCGGCGGCGGGGATAGGTCAGCCCCAGCATTTT	CASSAAGIGQPQHF
NA	NA	TRBV4-1	TRBJ1-2	TGCGCCAGCAGCCAAGATGTACAGAACTATGGCTACACCTTC	CASSQDVQNYGYTF
NA	TRBD2	TRBV11-2	TRBJ2-1	TGTGCCAGCTCCTATTCGCGGGAGTTTGAGCAGTTCTTC	CASSYSREFEQFF
NA	NA	TRBV6-5	TRBJ1-5	TGTGCCAGCAGTTTACAACAGAATCAGCCCCAGCATTTT	CASSLQQNQPQHF
NA	TRBD1	TRBV5-1	TRBJ2-4	TGCGCCAGCAGCTTAGACGACAGGGGATTAGACATTCAGTACTTC	CASSLDDRGLDIQYF
NA	NA	TRBV6-5	TRBJ2-7	TGTGCCAGCAGTCCGGCAGGGTCGTACGAGCAGTACTTC	CASSPAGSYEQYF
NA	NA	TRBV21-1	TRBJ1-2	TGTGCCAGCAGCCCCGAGGAAGACAGGGCGTTTGGATATGGCTACACCTTC	CASSPEEDRAFGYGYTF
NA	NA	TRBV18	TRBJ2-7	TGTGCCAGCTCACCTGACAGCTACGAGCAGTACTTC	CASSPDSYEQYF
NA	TRBD1	TRBV4-1	TRBJ2-7	TGCGCCAGCAGCCAAGGACAGGGAACTCACCACGAGCAGTACTTC	CASSQGQGTHHEQYF
NA	NA	TRBV9	TRBJ2-7	TGTGCCAGCAGCCCTCACGGGGGATCTCTCTACGAGCAGTACTTC	CASSPHGGSLYEQYF
NA	TRBD1	TRBV6-6	TRBJ2-7	TGTGCCAGCAGTTACACGGGACAGGGGGGCGACGAGCAGTACTTC	CASSYTGQGGDEQYF
NA	NA	TRBV5-1	TRBJ1-1	TGCGCCAGCAGCTCTACAGGGACGGACACTGAAGCTTTCTTT	CASSSTGTDTEAFF
NA	NA	TRBV6-6	TRBJ1-1	TGTGCCAGCGGAAGACAGGCTCTCAACACTGAAGCTTTCTTT	CASGRQALNTEAFF
NA	TRBD2	TRBV27	TRBJ2-2	TGTGCCAGCAGTTTATGGGGACTAGCGGAGAACACCGGGGAGCTGTTTTTT	CASSLWGLAENTGELFF
NA	NA	TRBV19	TRBJ2-7	TGTGCCAGTAGTGCAAACAGGCGCCCCTACGAGCAGTACTTC	CASSANRRPYEQYF
once	NA	TRBV19	TRBJ1-2	TGTGCCAGTAGTATAGAGGGGAGGGCGAGCTACACCTTC	CASSIEGRASYTF
NA	TRBD2	TRBV7-8	TRBJ2-1	TGTGCCAGCAGCTTAGATGGGGCTAGCGGTTACAATGAGCAGTTCTTC	CASSLDGASGYNEQFF
NA	NA	TRBV9	TRBJ2-1	TGTGCCAGCAGCGTAAGAGACAATGAGCAGTTCTTC	CASSVRDNEQFF
NA	NA	TRBV5-1	TRBJ2-2	TGCGCCAGCAGCTCCCAGACAGTGAACACCGGGGAGCTGTTTTTT	CASSSQTVNTGELFF
NA	NA	TRBV7-2	TRBJ2-5	TGTGCCAGCAGCTTAGGACTTCAAGAGACCCAGTACTTC	CASSLGLQETQYF
NA	NA	TRBV6-4	TRBJ2-7	TGTGCCAGCGGTCCCAGGGCCCCTTCCTACGAGCAGTACTTC	CASGPRAPSYEQYF
NA	TRBD1	TRBV19	TRBJ1-2	TGTGCCAGTAGTCCCGGGACAGGGGGATTCGGAACCTTC	CASSPGTGGFGTF
NA	NA	TRBV19	TRBJ1-3	TGTGCCAGTAGTATAGGGTCCGGGACTGGAAACACCATATATTTT	CASSIGSGTGNTIYF
NA	TRBD2	TRBV27	TRBJ2-7	TGTGCCAGCAGTTTTTTACGGCCGGGACTAGCGGAAAGAAGGGCCTACGAGCAGTACTTC	CASSFLRPGLAERRAYEQYF
NA	TRBD2	TRBV10-2	TRBJ2-1	TGCGCCAGCAGTGAGTGGGGCGGGAGGAATGAGCAGTTCTTC	CASSEWGGRNEQFF
NA	TRBD2	TRBV7-9	TRBJ2-7	TGTGCCAGCAGCTTGACTAGCGGGAGGGCCTACGAGCAGTACTTC	CASSLTSGRAYEQYF
NA	NA	TRBV6-6	TRBJ2-7	TGTGCCAGCAGTTACCCCGACAGATCTGTCTACGAGCAGTACTTC	CASSYPDRSVYEQYF
NA	NA	TRBV2	TRBJ1-1	TGTGCCAGCAGTCCCAGGGAGGCGACTGAAGCTTTCTTT	CASSPREATEAFF
NA	TRBD1	TRBV5-6	TRBJ1-2	TGTGCCAGCAGCTTGTTAGGGACAGGGAATGGGAACTATGGCTACACCTTC	CASSLLGTGNGNYGYTF
NA	TRBD2	TRBV5-1	TRBJ2-7	TGCGCCAGCAGCCAAACCGGACTAGCAAGCTACGAGCAGTACTTC	CASSQTGLASYEQYF
NA	TRBD1	TRBV6-5	TRBJ2-1	TGTGCCAGCAGTTACTCCGGGACAGGGTTGGAGCAGTTCTTC	CASSYSGTGLEQFF